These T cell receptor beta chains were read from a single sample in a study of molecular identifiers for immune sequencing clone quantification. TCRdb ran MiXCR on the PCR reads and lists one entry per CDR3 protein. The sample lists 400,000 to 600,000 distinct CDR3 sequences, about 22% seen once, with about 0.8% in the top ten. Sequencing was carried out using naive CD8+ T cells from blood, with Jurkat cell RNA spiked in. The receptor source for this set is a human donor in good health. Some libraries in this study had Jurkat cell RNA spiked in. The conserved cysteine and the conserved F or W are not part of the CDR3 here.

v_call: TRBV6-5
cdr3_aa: ASSPITGREEETQH

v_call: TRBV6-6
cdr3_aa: ASSYSGQGADEQY

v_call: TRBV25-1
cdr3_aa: ASSELAGADEQF

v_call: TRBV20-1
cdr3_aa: SASSGADTQY

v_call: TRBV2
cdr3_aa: ASSSSTGGRLRETQY

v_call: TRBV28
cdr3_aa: ASSPTGMGNEQY

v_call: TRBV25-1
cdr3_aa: ASRTLTDTQY

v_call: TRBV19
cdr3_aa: ASTPRQQRNQPQH

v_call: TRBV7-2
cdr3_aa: ASSFWGGLAGVHNEQF

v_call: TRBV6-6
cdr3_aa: ASSYYQGGGELF

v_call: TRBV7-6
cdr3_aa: ASSATTGLSGNTIY

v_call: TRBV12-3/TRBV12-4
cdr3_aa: ASGSSGTANQPQH

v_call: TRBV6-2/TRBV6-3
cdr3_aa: ASSYLGRPYEQY

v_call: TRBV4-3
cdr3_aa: ASSQDGQGGQPQH

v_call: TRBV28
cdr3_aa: ASSLGFSNQPQH

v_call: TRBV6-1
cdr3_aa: ASSEAPFGSCYGYT

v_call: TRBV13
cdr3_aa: ASSLDRVELF

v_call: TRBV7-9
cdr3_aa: ASSSLSTGPTNEKLF

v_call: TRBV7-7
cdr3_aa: ASSSQTGYEQY

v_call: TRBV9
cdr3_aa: ASSPGPGNQPQH

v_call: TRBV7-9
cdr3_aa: ASSPTAPYGYT

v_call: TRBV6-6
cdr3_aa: ASSYGGVTGELF

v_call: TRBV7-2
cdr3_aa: ASSLLGAWNTEAF

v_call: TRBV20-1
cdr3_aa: SARVAGYEQY

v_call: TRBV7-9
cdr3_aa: ASSKRTGHSPLH

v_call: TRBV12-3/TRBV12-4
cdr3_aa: ASSRDFYTGELF

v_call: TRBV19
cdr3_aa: ASSIASVPQH

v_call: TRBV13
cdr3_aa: ASRGRDTGELF

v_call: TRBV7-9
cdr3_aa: ASSPRTSVIPYEQY

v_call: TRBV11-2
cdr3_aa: ASSPTDRGAMANTEAF

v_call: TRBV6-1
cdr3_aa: ASRNSAGGHNEQF

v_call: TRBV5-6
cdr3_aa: ASSLGARTGRADTQY

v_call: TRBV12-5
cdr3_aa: ASGPPVWGQETQY